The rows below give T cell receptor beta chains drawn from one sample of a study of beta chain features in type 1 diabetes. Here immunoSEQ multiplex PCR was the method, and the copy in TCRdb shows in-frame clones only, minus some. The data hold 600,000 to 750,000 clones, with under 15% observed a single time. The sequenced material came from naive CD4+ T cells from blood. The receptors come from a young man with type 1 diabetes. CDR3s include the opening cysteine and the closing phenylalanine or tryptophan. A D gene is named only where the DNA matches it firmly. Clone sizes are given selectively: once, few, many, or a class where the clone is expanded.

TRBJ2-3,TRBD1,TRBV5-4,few,TGTGCCAGCAGCCGACAGGGGACCACAGATACGCAGTATTTT,CASSRQGTTDTQYF
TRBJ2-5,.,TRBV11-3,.,TGTGCCAGCAGCCGCGGAGAGACCCAGTACTTC,CASSRGETQYF
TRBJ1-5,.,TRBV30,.,TGTGCCTGGAGCCCCCTCCAAAATCAGCCCCAGCATTTT,CAWSPLQNQPQHF
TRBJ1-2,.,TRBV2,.,TGTGCCAGCAGTGAAGGGCTGGCGGTCTATGGCTACACCTTC,CASSEGLAVYGYTF
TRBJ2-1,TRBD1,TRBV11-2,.,TGTGCCAGCAGCTTCGACAGGGAGCGGGAGCAGTTCTTC,CASSFDREREQFF
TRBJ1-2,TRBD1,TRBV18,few,TGTGCCAGCTCACCGCCGGGACAGGGGAGCTATGGCTACACCTTC,CASSPPGQGSYGYTF
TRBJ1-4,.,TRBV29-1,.,TGCAGCGCCCTTGGTGCAACTAATGAAAAACTGTTTTTT,CSALGATNEKLFF
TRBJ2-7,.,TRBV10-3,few,TGTGCCATTCGCCGACAGGAGAGCTCCTACGAGCAGTACTTC,CAIRRQESSYEQYF
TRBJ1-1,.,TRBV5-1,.,TGCGCCAGCAGCCCCGCCGGCTCTGAAGCTTTCTTT,CASSPAGSEAFF
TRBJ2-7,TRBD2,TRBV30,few,TGTGCCTGGAGTGGTAGCGGGGGGATTGGTTGGTACGAGCAGTACTTC,CAWSGSGGIGWYEQYF
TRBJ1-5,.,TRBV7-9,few,TGTGCCAGCAGCCGCGGGCCAGGTCTATATCAGCCCCAGCATTTT,CASSRGPGLYQPQHF
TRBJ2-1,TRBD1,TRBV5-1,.,TGCGCCAGCAGCTTGGAACAAACAGGGGTTGGGGAGCAGTTCTTC,CASSLEQTGVGEQFF
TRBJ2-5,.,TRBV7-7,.,TGTGCCAGCAGCTTAGGGGGTGGGGCCCAAGAGACCCAGTACTTC,CASSLGGGAQETQYF
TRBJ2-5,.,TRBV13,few,TGTGCCAGCAGCTTACAGGGCCCCAGAGCGGCCCAGTACTTC,CASSLQGPRAAQYF
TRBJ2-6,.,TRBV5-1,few,TGCGCCAGCAGCTTGGAAGGGTACGCTGGGGCCAACGTCCTGACTTTC,CASSLEGYAGANVLTF
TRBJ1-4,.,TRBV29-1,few,TGCAGCGTAACCAAGGGGGCAACTAATGAAAAACTGTTTTTT,CSVTKGATNEKLFF
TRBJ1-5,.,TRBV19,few,TGTGCCAGTAGCTGGGTAGGGCAGCCCCAGCATTTT,CASSWVGQPQHF
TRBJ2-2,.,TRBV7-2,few,TGTGCCAGCAGCTTAGTCGGATCCCCGACGGGGGAGCTGTTTTTT,CASSLVGSPTGELFF
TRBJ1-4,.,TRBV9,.,TGTGCCAGCAGCGTAGATGGGACAACAACTAATGAAAAACTGTTTTTT,CASSVDGTTTNEKLFF
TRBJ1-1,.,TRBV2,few,TGTGCCAGCAGTGGACAGGTGAGGACTGAAGCTTTCTTT,CASSGQVRTEAFF
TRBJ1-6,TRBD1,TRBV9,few,TGTGCCAGTGGACAGGGGGTCGGCGATGTCAATTCACCCCTCCACTTT,CASGQGVGDVNSPLHF
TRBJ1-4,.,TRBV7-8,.,TGTGCCAGCAGCTTAGCCTCGACGGCTACTAATGAAAAACTGTTTTTT,CASSLASTATNEKLFF
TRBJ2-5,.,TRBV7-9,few,TGTGCCAGCAGCTTAGACATCCAGGGTCTCGAGACCCAGTACTTC,CASSLDIQGLETQYF
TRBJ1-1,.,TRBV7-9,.,TGTGCCAGCAGCCCCGACGGCAACACTGAAGCTTTCTTT,CASSPDGNTEAFF
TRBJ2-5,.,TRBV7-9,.,TGTGCCAGCCTGGGGGCGGGGGAGACCCAGTACTTC,CASLGAGETQYF
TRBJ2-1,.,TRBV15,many,TGTGCCACCAGCAGAGATAGCGGGCAGTTCTTC,CATSRDSGQFF
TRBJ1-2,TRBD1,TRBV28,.,TGTGCCAGCAGTCTAGGGCAGGGGGACGGCTACACCTTC,CASSLGQGDGYTF
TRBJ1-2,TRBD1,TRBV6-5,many,TGTGCCAGCAGGACGGACAGGGACGTCTACACCTTC,CASRTDRDVYTF
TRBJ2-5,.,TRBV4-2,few,TGTGCCAGCAGCCAAGAAGGGACGGGGGACCTCCAAGAGACCCAGTACTTC,CASSQEGTGDLQETQYF
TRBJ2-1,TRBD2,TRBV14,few,TGTGCCAGCAGCCAACAACCGGGACTAGCGGGGGGGCTGTACAATGAGCAGTTCTTC,CASSQQPGLAGGLYNEQFF
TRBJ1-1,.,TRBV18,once,TGTGCCAGCTCACCACCGGGGGAGCGGACTGAAGCTTTCTTT,CASSPPGERTEAFF
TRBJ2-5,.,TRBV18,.,TGTGCCAGCTCACAGTTGGGACACACAGTCCAAGAGACCCAGTACTTC,CASSQLGHTVQETQYF
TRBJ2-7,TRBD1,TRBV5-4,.,TGTGCCAGCAGCAACGGACAAGACAGGGGACTTCAGTACTTC,CASSNGQDRGLQYF